This passage covers 8 T cell receptor beta chains from one sample sequenced in a study of T cells of healthy individuals. In TCRdb, the 5' RACE reads were re-called with MiXCR into one record per CDR3 protein. Here the sample spans about 53,000 distinct CDR3 sequences, roughly 15% being singletons. The source of these receptors is a human donor in good health.

There are many counts of this clonotype. This sequence joins TRBV29-1 and TRBJ1-1; 8 bases align to TRBD1. The length of the CDR3 is 13 residues. The germline CDR1 and CDR2 sequences are SQVTM and ANQGSEA. Trimming cost V 7 bases and J 0 bases; bases outside gene matches: 4. The CDR3 reads CSATGQVNTEAFF. The CDR3 bases are TGCAGCGCGACGGGACAGGTGAACACTGAAGCTTTCTTT.

This clonotype has at least ten counts. The V call is TRBV12-5, the J call TRBJ1-5, with D tentatively TRBD1 (5 bases). Germline V CDR1 and CDR2: LGHNT, FRNRAP. There are 14 residues in the CDR3. The ends were cut back, 7 bases at V and 3 bases at J, with 13 bases in the middle. The CDR3 sequence: CASAQGFDNQPQHF. In DNA form, the CDR3 reads TGTGCTAGTGCCCAGGGATTCGACAATCAGCCCCAGCATTTT. Based on the CDR3 plus reference TRBV12-5 and TRBJ1-5, the full variable domain is DARVTQTPRHKVTEMGQEVTMRCQPILGHNTVFWYRQTMMQGLELLAYFRNRAPLDDSGMPKDRFSAEMPDATLATLKIQPSEPRDSAVYFCASAQGFDNQPQHFGDGTRLSIL.

This clonotype appeared a few times. This chain joins TRBV27 and TRBJ2-7, with D unclear. Trimming pared 8 bases from V and 5 bases from J, leaving 16 bases between. The CDR3 loop spans 13 amino acids. CDR1 is MNHEY and CDR2 is SMNVEV in the germline V gene (reference sequence). The CDR3 nucleotides read TGTGCCAGCGGTTGGACCTCGGTCGACGAGCAGTACTTC. Protein product: CASGWTSVDEQYF.

The chain employs TRBV7-2 and TRBJ1-6; D is uncertain. The CDR3 loop spans 15 amino acids. The germline V and J ends were trimmed by 1 base and 2 bases, with 6 bases remaining between them. CDR1 is SGHTA and CDR2 is FQGNSA in the germline V gene. DNA of the CDR3: TGTGCCAGCAGCTTAGAAGGGACCTATAATTCACCCCTCCACTTT. Its translation is CASSLEGTYNSPLHF. Combining the CDR3 with reference TRBV7-2 and TRBJ1-6 gives the whole variable domain GAGVSQSPSNKVTEKGKDVELRCDPISGHTALYWYRQSLGQGLEFLIYFQGNSAPDKSGLPSDRFSAERTGGSVSTLTIQRTQQEDSAVYLCASSLEGTYNSPLHFGNGTRLTVT.

The V call is TRBV19, the J call TRBJ1-2; no reliable D call. Germline CDR1 is LNHDA and CDR2 is SQIVND (reference sequence). V lost 1 base to trimming and J lost 1 base, with 7 bases between them. This CDR3 is 14 amino acids long. CDR3 amino acids: CASSIGGVNYGYTF. The CDR3 DNA follows: TGTGCCAGTAGTATAGGGGGTGTTAACTATGGCTACACCTTC.

This clonotype was seen ten or more times. This rearrangement joins TRBV7-9 to TRBJ2-4, with a tentative D call TRBD1 (6 bases). Trimming took off 6 bases at V and 0 bases at J, with 9 bases between the two ends. The CDR3 covers 14 residues. CDR1 and CDR2 (germline): SEHNR, FQNEAQ (reference sequence). Here the CDR3 DNA reads TGTGCCAGCAGTCTAGGGGGAGCCAAAAACATTCAGTACTTC. It translates to CASSLGGAKNIQYF.

This clonotype was found a few times. The chain has TRBV2 and TRBJ1-5, with unresolved D. Germline loops: CDR1 SNHLY, CDR2 FYNNEI. Trimming stripped 6 bases from V and 1 base from J, with 13 bases between. The CDR3 runs to 15 residues. CDR3 DNA: TGTGCCAGCAGGAGGACGATGGGCAGCAATCAGCCCCAGCATTTT. It encodes CASRRTMGSNQPQHF.

In its sample, this clonotype was seen many times. The chain joins TRBV2 to TRBJ2-2, with 9 bases that match TRBD1. The ends lost 8 bases at V and 1 base at J; junction bases unmatched: 5. The CDR3 is 15 amino acids. Germline V lookup: CDR1 SNHLY, CDR2 FYNNEI. The CDR3, as DNA: TGTGCCAGCTCTACAGGGGGCGGGAACACCGGGGAGCTGTTTTTT. Amino acid sequence: CASSTGGGNTGELFF.